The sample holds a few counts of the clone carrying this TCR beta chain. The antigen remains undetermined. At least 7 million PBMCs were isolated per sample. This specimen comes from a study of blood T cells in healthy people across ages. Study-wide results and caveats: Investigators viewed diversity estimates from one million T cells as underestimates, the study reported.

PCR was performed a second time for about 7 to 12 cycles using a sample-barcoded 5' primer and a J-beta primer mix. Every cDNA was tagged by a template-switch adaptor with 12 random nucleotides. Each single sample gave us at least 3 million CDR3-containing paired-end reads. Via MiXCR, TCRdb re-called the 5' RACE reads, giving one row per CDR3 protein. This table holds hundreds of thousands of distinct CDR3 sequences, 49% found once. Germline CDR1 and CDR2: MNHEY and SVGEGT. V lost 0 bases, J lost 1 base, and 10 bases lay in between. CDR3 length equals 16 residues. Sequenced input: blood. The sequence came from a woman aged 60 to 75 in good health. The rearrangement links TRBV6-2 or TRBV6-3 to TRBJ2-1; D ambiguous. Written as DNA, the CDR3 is TGTGCCAGCAGTTACTCGACCCGGAGATCCTACAATGAGCAGTTCTTC. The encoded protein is CASSYSTRRSYNEQFF.